The 19 T cell receptor beta chains below were found in one sample sequenced in a study of blood T cell repertoires in COVID-19. Using immunoSEQ multiplex PCR, the repertoire was profiled, and TCRdb retains in-frame clones only, with some absent. Of 210,000 or so clones listed, 70% to 90% are singletons. Sequenced input: peripheral blood. The receptors derive from a woman aged 18-29 years who had recovered from COVID-19.

The chain couples TRBV12-3 or TRBV12-4 to TRBJ1-2, with 8 positions matching TRBD1. Trimming took 10 bases from V and 4 from J; bases not matched to a gene: 8. This CDR3 is 13 amino acids long. The CDR3 is CAIRDRPPYGYTF. The CDR3 DNA sequence: TGTGCCATTAGGGACAGGCCTCCCTATGGCTACACCTTC.

The chain links TRBV6-2 or TRBV6-3 to TRBJ1-1, with D perhaps matching TRBD1 (5 bases). Germline CDR1 MNHEY, CDR2 SVGEGT. Deletions cut 4 bases from V and 5 bases from J, with 17 bases between. There are 15 residues in the CDR3. CDR3 protein: CASSFLGGEFTEAFF. DNA of the CDR3: TGTGCCAGCAGTTTTTTGGGAGGGGAATTTACTGAAGCTTTCTTT.

The chain recombines TRBV5-1 with TRBJ2-1; TRBD2 matches at 9 bases. The CDR3 runs to 16 residues. Germline CDR1 is SGHRS and CDR2 is YFSETQ. J lost 8 bases, V lost 4 bases, and 13 bases had no gene match. The CDR3 spells CASSGLRGLASDEQFF. CDR3 sequence (DNA): TGCGCCAGCAGCGGGTTACGGGGACTAGCATCGGATGAGCAGTTCTTC.

V and J are TRBV4-2 and TRBJ2-7, with 11 positions matching TRBD2. J was trimmed by 2 bases and V by 0 bases; bases with no gene match: 3. The germline V gene has CDR1 LGHNA and CDR2 YNFKEQ. The CDR3 is 16 amino acids. The CDR3 sequence: CASSQEGLAAPYEQYF. The CDR3 DNA sequence: TGTGCCAGCAGCCAAGAGGGACTAGCGGCTCCCTACGAGCAGTACTTC.

This chain joins TRBV5-5 and TRBJ1-4; D is undetermined. Germline loops: CDR1 SGHKS, CDR2 YYEKEE (reference sequence). The CDR3 consists of 12 residues. V shed 1 base and J shed 6 bases, with 4 bases lying between them. CDR3 nucleotide sequence: TGTGCCAGCAGCTTGCCGGATGAAAAACTGTTTTTT. Protein sequence: CASSLPDEKLFF.

J is TRBJ2-7 and V is TRBV7-9, with D possibly TRBD1 on 6 matching bases. The V and J ends lost 3 bases and 8 bases respectively, with 11 bases between them. The CDR3 sequence is 12 residues long. Germline CDR1 SEHNR, CDR2 FQNEAQ (reference sequence). CDR3 amino acids: CASSLLDRQQYF. The CDR3 DNA reads as TGTGCCAGCAGCTTGCTGGACAGACAGCAGTACTTC.

The rearrangement links TRBV28 to TRBJ1-1; D is undetermined. V was shortened by 5 bases and J by 1 base, with 11 bases between the two germline ends. The CDR3 runs 14 residues. Germline V gives CDR1 MDHEN, CDR2 SYDVKM. In DNA form, the CDR3 reads TGTGCCAGCAGTCCCCGCCGGGGGAACACTGAAGCTTTCTTT. This encodes CASSPRRGNTEAFF.

This clone was observed a handful of times. This sequence joins TRBV19 and TRBJ2-2; no clear D gene. Germline CDR1 reads LNHDA; CDR2 reads SQIVND (reference sequence). V was cut by 5 bases and J by 7 bases, with 5 bases left in between. This CDR3 spans 11 amino acids. CDR3 amino acids: CASSVLGELFF. CDR3 nucleotides: TGTGCCAGTAGTGTTCTCGGGGAGCTGTTTTTT.

The chain has TRBV4-1 and TRBJ1-1, with 9 bases fitting TRBD1. Germline assignment: CDR1 MGHRA and CDR2 YSYEKL. V was clipped by 3 bases and J by 7 bases; unmatched bases: 9. This CDR3 has 15 amino acids. The CDR3 loop is CASSQPPGQGNEAFF. CDR3 nucleotides: TGCGCCAGCAGCCAGCCTCCGGGACAGGGAAATGAAGCTTTCTTT.

The CDR3 DNA reads TGTGCCAGCGAGGAGGAGGGCAGCTATAATTCACCCCTCCACTTT. Amino acid sequence: CASEEEGSYNSPLHF. V is TRBV2 and J is TRBJ1-6; D uncertain. There are 15 residues in the CDR3. Between the trimmed V and J ends, which lost 8 bases and 3 bases, there was a span of 14 bases. Germline values: CDR1 SNHLY, CDR2 FYNNEI.

The chain is built from TRBV6-5 and TRBJ2-7; tentatively, D is TRBD2 (5 bases). This CDR3 has 14 residues. Germline CDR1 is MNHEY and CDR2 is SVGAGI. V shed 2 bases and J shed 2 bases, with 10 bases lying between them. The CDR3: CASSYGSDTYEQYF. The CDR3 coding sequence is TGTGCCAGCAGTTACGGGAGTGACACCTACGAGCAGTACTTC.

This chain links TRBV30 with TRBJ1-3; D remains ambiguous. The V gene's germline CDR1 is GTSNPN and CDR2 SVGIG (reference sequence). The V gene lost 5 bases and the J gene lost 1 base, with 12 bases spanning the gap. The CDR3 length is 14 residues. The CDR3 DNA reads as TGTGCCTGGGGAGCTTTAGTATCTGGAAACACCATATATTTT. As protein: CAWGALVSGNTIYF.

The V gene is TRBV9, the J gene TRBJ1-2; D is uncertain. CDR1 is SGDLS and CDR2 is YYNGEE in the germline V gene. This CDR3 is 14 amino acids long. V was clipped by 0 bases and J by 3 bases, with 9 bases between them. CDR3 sequence reads: CASSVVNSDYGYTF. The CDR3 DNA reads as TGTGCCAGCAGCGTAGTTAACAGTGACTATGGCTACACCTTC.

For the CDR3, the DNA is TGTGCCAGCTCCTCGGGGGATTACTACGAGCAGTACTTC. It yields the protein CASSSGDYYEQYF. V is TRBV12-3 or TRBV12-4 and J is TRBJ2-7, with a tentative D call TRBD2 (6 bases). The CDR3 is 13 amino acids. The germline V and J ends were trimmed by 8 bases and 3 bases, with 14 bases remaining between them.

This clone occurred a few times. The rearrangement joins TRBV6-4 to TRBJ2-3; TRBD1 aligns across 8 bases. Germline loops: CDR1 MRHNA, CDR2 SNTAGT. The trim removed 8 bases at V and 0 bases at J, leaving 4 bases unmatched. The CDR3 sequence is 14 residues long. CDR3 in amino acids: CASRQGSSTDTQYF. The CDR3 region has the DNA TGTGCCAGCCGACAGGGGTCGAGCACAGATACGCAGTATTTT.

There are a few counts of this clone. The V gene is TRBV5-6, the J gene TRBJ2-7, with D hard to call. The CDR3 sequence is 11 residues long. The V gene's germline CDR1 is SGHDT and CDR2 YYEEEE. V lost 2 bases, J lost 11 bases, and 11 bases lay in between. CDR3 sequence (DNA): TGTGCCAGCAGCTTAAGAGGTTGGGAGTACTTC. Its translation: CASSLRGWEYF.

The chain employs TRBV9 and TRBJ1-2, with D possibly TRBD1 on 5 matching bases. Germline lookup yields CDR1 SGDLS and CDR2 YYNGEE. CDR3 length: 16 residues. With 4 bases removed from V and 6 bases from J, the gap between germline ends came to 22 bases. The CDR3 reads CASSPSPTGGGNGYTF. The CDR3, as DNA: TGTGCCAGCAGCCCATCTCCCACGGGGGGAGGGAATGGCTACACCTTC.

J is TRBJ1-6 and V is TRBV3-1 (or the pseudogene TRBV3-2); unclear D gene. The CDR3 extends over 16 amino acids. Trimming pared 3 bases from V and 0 bases from J, leaving 9 bases between. Germline V gives CDR1 LGHDT, CDR2 YNNKEL (reference sequence). The chain's CDR3 is CASSQGRSSYNSPLHF. The CDR3 region has the DNA TGTGCCAGCAGCCAGGGGAGAAGCTCCTATAATTCACCCCTCCACTTT.

The CDR3 is CASSFLGSPMNTEAFF. In nucleotides, the CDR3 is TGTGCCAGCAGTTTTCTAGGCAGCCCCATGAACACTGAAGCTTTCTTT. The chain carries TRBV27 and TRBJ1-1; no reliable D call. Trimming left V 3 bases short and J 0 bases short, with 14 bases between. CDR1 is MNHEY, CDR2 SMNVEV, per germline (reference sequence). This CDR3 comprises 16 residues.